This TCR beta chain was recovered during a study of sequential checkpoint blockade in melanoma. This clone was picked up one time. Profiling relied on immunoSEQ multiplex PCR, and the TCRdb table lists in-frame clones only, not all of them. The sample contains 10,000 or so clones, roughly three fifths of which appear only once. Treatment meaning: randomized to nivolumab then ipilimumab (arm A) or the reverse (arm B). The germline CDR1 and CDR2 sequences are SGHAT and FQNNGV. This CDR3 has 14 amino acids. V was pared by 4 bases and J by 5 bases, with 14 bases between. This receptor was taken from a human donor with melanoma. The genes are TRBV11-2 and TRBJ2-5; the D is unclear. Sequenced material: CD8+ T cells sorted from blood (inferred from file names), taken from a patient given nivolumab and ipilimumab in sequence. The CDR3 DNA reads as TGTGCCAGCAGCTCTCCGGTCGTAGCCGAGACCCAGTACTTC. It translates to CASSSPVVAETQYF.